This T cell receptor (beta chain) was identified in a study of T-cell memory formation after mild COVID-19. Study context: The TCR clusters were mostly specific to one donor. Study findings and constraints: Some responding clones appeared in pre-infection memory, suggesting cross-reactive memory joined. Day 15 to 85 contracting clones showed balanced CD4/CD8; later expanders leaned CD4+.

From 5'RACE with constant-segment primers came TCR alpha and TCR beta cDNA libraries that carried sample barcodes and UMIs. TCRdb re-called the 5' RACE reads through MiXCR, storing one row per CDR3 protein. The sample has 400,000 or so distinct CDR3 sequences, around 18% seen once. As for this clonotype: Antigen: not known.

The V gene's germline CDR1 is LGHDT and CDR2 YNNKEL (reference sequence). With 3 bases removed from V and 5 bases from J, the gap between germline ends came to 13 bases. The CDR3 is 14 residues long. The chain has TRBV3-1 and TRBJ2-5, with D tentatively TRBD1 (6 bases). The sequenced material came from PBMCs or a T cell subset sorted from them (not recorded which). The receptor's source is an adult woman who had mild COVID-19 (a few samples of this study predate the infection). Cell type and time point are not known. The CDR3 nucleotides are TGTGCCAGCAGCCAGGTACAGGGCGGGGAGACCCAGTACTTC. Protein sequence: CASSQVQGGETQYF.